This TCR beta chain comes out of a study of blood T cells in healthy people across ages (dated by TCRdb to between 2015 and 2016). About the investigation overall: In model experiments, template switching captured about one uniquely barcoded TCR beta cDNA molecule for every two T cells. Using deep sequencing normalized with unique cDNA molecular identifiers, the study measured how TCR beta repertoire diversity changes with age. The donors were divided into four age groups: young (average around 16 years), middle-aged (roughly 40), aged (around 59) and long-lived (roughly 82). Donors of different ages were randomly distributed across sequencing lanes to avoid experimental bias. Two additional independent replicas of 1 million unique cDNA reads from the same blood draw were analyzed for two donors (one aged 18 to 30 and one aged 80 or older). What the work shows at the level of the full study, not this receptor alone: The percentage of naive T cells measured by flow cytometry correlated strongly with observed TCR beta diversity. Donor CMV infection status was unknown, potentially confounding age-related changes in expanded clonotypes. Total diversity estimates from one million sequenced T cells were considered lower bounds and underestimates. As age increased, observed TCR beta diversity per million T cells dropped in a roughly linear way, and a significant reduction was already evident by age roughly 36. Compared with the aged group, the long-lived group had more naive CD4+ T cells, fewer expanded clones and increased TCR diversity, a pattern suggesting age selection. Since profiling was done on bulk unsorted PBMCs, naive and antigen-experienced compartments could not be conclusively compared.

CDR1 MNHEY and CDR2 SMNVEV are derived from the germline V gene (reference sequence). Trimming removed 1 base from V and 9 bases from J; the gene matches leave 9 bases unexplained. The CDR3 numbers 17 residues from cysteine through phenylalanine. Just the 51-base CDR3 DNA is kept, in frame starting at base 1. The donors were a few dozen Caucasian individuals from Russia, aged 6 to 90 years, who were systemically healthy. Approximately 10 milliliters of peripheral blood were collected from each donor into EDTA-treated Vacutainer tubes. Ficoll-Paque density-gradient centrifugation was used to isolate PBMCs, with at least 7 million per sample. Trizol reagent was used to extract total RNA from the PBMCs, yielding at least 6 micrograms per sample. Naive CD45RAhigh/CD27high T cell percentages were measured by flow cytometry on a PBMC aliquot from every donor. The library was prepared using 5' RACE. The data were produced on an Illumina HiSeq 2500. The second PCR ran for about 6 to 11 cycles and used a J-beta primer mix along with a sample-barcoded 5' primer. A template-switch 5' adaptor carrying 12 random nucleotides introduced a unique molecular identifier onto each TCR beta cDNA molecule. Each sample yielded at least 3 million CDR3-containing paired-end reads. First-strand cDNA was synthesized from all RNA with the Mint cDNA synthesis kit, primed by a TRBC-specific oligonucleotide. After uracil-DNA glycosylase treatment, a first 18-cycle PCR used universal primers M1SS and BC2_uni_R on all cDNA. Per the original workflow: For normalization, 1 million high-quality reads, each with a distinct molecular identifier, were randomly selected from each sample. Reads sharing molecular identifiers were discarded rather than binned into consensus sequences. MiTCR, run with a Q25 quality threshold and the strictest error-elimination algorithm, handled CDR3 identification, clonotype clustering and error correction. A nonparametric unseen species model with Euler transformation was used to estimate lower-bound total TCR beta diversity. Through fastp at Q25 and MiXCR, TCRdb rebuilt clones from the public reads, retaining in-frame beta chains. One record per CDR3 amino acid sequence lists the most common genes and DNA. These V and J calls are TCRdb output, not the study's own analysis. The table for this sample lists hundreds of thousands of distinct CDR3 sequences; around 48% of them were counted only once. Of the sample, under 35% falls within the top ten clones.

Notes on this clonotype: Its antigen specificity is not known. Base-call qualities are not available, and no considerably larger clone is one nucleotide away.

In this chain, TRBV27 is recombined with TRBJ2-1, with 13 central nucleotides matching TRBD2. This TCR was sampled from a woman aged 60-75 years in good health. Sequencing was done on a sample of blood. The CDR3 reads CASSLYTGTSGKGEQFF. The DNA reads TGTGCCAGCAGTTTATACACCGGGACTAGCGGGAAGGGTGAGCAGTTCTTC.